One sample yielded the 23 T cell receptor beta chains listed below, sequenced in a study of T-cell reconstitution after alpha-beta-depleted transplantation in children. For TCRbeta, the library was prepared with unique molecular identifiers. Via MiXCR, TCRdb re-called the PCR reads, giving one row per CDR3 protein. The sample lists 200,000 to 250,000 distinct CDR3 sequences, 8.5% to 10% occurring once. The sequences come from PBMCs from the stem cell graft donor, collected from the stem cell graft. Every receptor here comes from a human donor who donated a stem cell graft to a child with acute lymphoblastic leukemia.

This clonotype was observed many times. The chain combines TRBV18 with TRBJ2-5; no firm D call. Germline loops: CDR1 KGHSH, CDR2 LQKENI. Deletions cut 6 bases from V and 0 bases from J, with 8 bases between. The CDR3 consists of 13 residues. The CDR3 reads CASSPSNQETQYF. As DNA, the CDR3 is TGTGCCAGCTCGCCTTCAAACCAAGAGACCCAGTACTTC.

The chain has TRBV5-1 and TRBJ2-1; the match to TRBD1 covers 7 bases. Germline CDR1 and CDR2: SGHRS and YFSETQ. CDR3 length: 14 residues. Trimming took 3 bases from V and 4 from J; bases not matched to a gene: 4. The CDR3 sequence is CASSSGGPYNEQFF. CDR3 in DNA: TGCGCCAGCAGCTCAGGGGGACCTTACAATGAGCAGTTCTTC.

The chain has TRBV7-6 and TRBJ2-5; 8 positions match TRBD1. The germline CDR1 and CDR2 sequences are SGHVS and FNYEAQ. The CDR3 consists of 13 residues. The J segment lost 3 bases and the V segment lost 6 bases, leaving 3 bases of the junction unmatched. The CDR3 here is CASRSDREETQYF. CDR3 in DNA: TGTGCCAGCAGATCGGACAGGGAAGAGACCCAGTACTTC.

This clonotype has more than one count but fewer than ten. V and J are TRBV20-1 and TRBJ2-5, with a tentative D call TRBD1 (6 bases). The V gene lost 6 bases and the J gene lost 5 bases, with 19 bases spanning the gap. The CDR3 is made up of 14 amino acids. Germline V gene sequence: CDR1 DFQATT, CDR2 SNEGSKA (reference sequence). The CDR3 spells CSATLGTHEETQYF. The CDR3 bases are TGCAGTGCGACTCTCGGGACACACGAGGAGACCCAGTACTTC.

This clonotype was seen many times. This rearrangement joins TRBV11-2 to TRBJ2-2; 7 positions match TRBD1. The V gene end was trimmed by 5 bases and the J gene end by 0 bases; junction bases not matched to a gene: 3. The CDR3 consists of 15 residues. Germline CDR1 is SGHAT and CDR2 is FQNNGV. In DNA form, the CDR3 reads TGTGCCAGCAGCCCGGGACAGTCGAACACCGGGGAGCTGTTTTTT. As protein: CASSPGQSNTGELFF.

This clonotype was detected only a few times. The chain uses TRBV11-2 and TRBJ1-6; a weak D match, TRBD1 (5 bases). The germline V gene encodes CDR1 SGHAT and CDR2 FQNNGV. V lost 7 bases, J lost 0 bases, and 10 bases lay in between. The CDR3 loop spans 15 amino acids. The CDR3 sequence is CASTAGGSYNSPLHF. The CDR3 DNA reads TGTGCCAGCACCGCGGGGGGCTCCTATAATTCACCCCTCCACTTT.

This clonotype turned up a few times. The rearrangement uses TRBV20-1 and TRBJ1-2; TRBD1 is a possible D gene (6 bases). This CDR3 has 12 amino acids. Germline-derived CDR1 and CDR2 are DFQATT and SNEGSKA (reference sequence). Trimming removed 6 bases from V and 1 base from J, with 9 bases in between. This CDR3 is CSARTVNYGYTF. DNA of the CDR3: TGCAGTGCCCGGACAGTTAACTATGGCTACACCTTC.

This sequence joins TRBV7-2 and TRBJ1-2; D is perhaps TRBD1 (5 bases). The V end lost 5 bases, the J end lost 4 bases, and 20 bases lay between the germline ends. This CDR3 is 16 amino acids long. Germline-derived CDR1 and CDR2 are SGHTA and FQGNSA. The CDR3 DNA follows: TGTGCCAGCAGCCATGGGGAGGGGCTTTTTATCTATGGCTACACCTTC. This codes for CASSHGEGLFIYGYTF.

V usage is TRBV6-2 or TRBV6-3 and J usage is TRBJ2-2; 9 bases are a match to TRBD1. V lost 6 bases and J lost 4; bases outside the gene matches: 3. Germline assignment: CDR1 MNHEY and CDR2 SVGEGT. The CDR3 has 14 residues. The CDR3 region is CASRRTGVTGELFF. The CDR3 DNA reads TGTGCCAGCAGAAGGACAGGGGTCACCGGGGAGCTGTTTTTT.

The sample holds many counts of this clonotype. The chain has TRBV27 and TRBJ1-6; D is perhaps TRBD1 (6 bases). The CDR3 is 14 residues long. The germline V gene encodes CDR1 MNHEY and CDR2 SMNVEV (reference sequence). V was cut by 6 bases and J by 6 bases, with 12 bases left in between. The CDR3 DNA sequence: TGTGCCAGCAGGGGGGGCAGGGGTAATTCACCCCTCCACTTT. Its translation: CASRGGRGNSPLHF.

Of note for this clonotype: A much larger clone sits a single nucleotide away, making a read error possible. The genes are TRBV10-3 and TRBJ1-2; D is unclear. This CDR3 spans 10 amino acids. The germline CDR1 and CDR2 sequences are ENHRY and SYGVKD. The CDR3 nucleotides are TGTGCCATCAAAGGAAATGGCCACACCTTC. Its translation is CAIKGNGHTF.

This clonotype was observed at least ten times. V is TRBV5-1 and J is TRBJ2-3; 9 bases map to TRBD2. This CDR3 region has 15 residues. Trimming cost V 1 base and J 7 bases; bases outside gene matches: 7. Germline V lookup: CDR1 SGHRS, CDR2 YFSETQ. The CDR3: CASSLRRGGENTQYF. Written as DNA, the CDR3 is TGCGCCAGCAGCTTGCGGCGGGGGGGCGAAAATACGCAGTATTTT.

The chain has TRBV25-1 and TRBJ2-6, with 9 positions matching TRBD1. The CDR3 is 16 residues long. The ends lost 8 bases at V and 0 bases at J; junction bases unmatched: 5. In germline, CDR1 is MGHDK, CDR2 SYGVNS. This chain's CDR3 is CASGQDRGSGANVLTF. The CDR3 nucleotides read TGTGCCAGCGGTCAGGACAGGGGCTCTGGGGCCAACGTCCTGACTTTC.

This clonotype has more than one count but fewer than ten. J is TRBJ2-2 and V is TRBV7-2, with 12 bases aligning to TRBD2. The CDR3 covers 16 residues. Germline V gene data show CDR1 as SGHTA and CDR2 as FQGNSA. The V gene end was trimmed by 7 bases and the J gene end by 1 base; junction bases not matched to a gene: 4. The CDR3 nucleotides are TGTGCCAGCACCCCACTAGCGGGGGGGAACACCGGGGAGCTGTTTTTT. Amino acid sequence: CASTPLAGGNTGELFF.

The rearrangement joins TRBV4-1 to TRBJ1-2; D not certain. CDR1 and CDR2 (germline): MGHRA, YSYEKL. This CDR3 region has 14 residues. The V end was cut by 2 bases, the J end by 4 bases, with 11 bases between. The DNA for the CDR3 is TGCGCCAGCAGCCAAAATCAAGCAGGCTATGGCTACACCTTC. Translating gives CASSQNQAGYGYTF.

V is TRBV20-1 and J is TRBJ2-7, with a weak D call TRBD2 (6 bases). The CDR3 length is 13 residues. Germline V CDR1 and CDR2: DFQATT, SNEGSKA (reference sequence). V was trimmed by 4 bases and J by 3 bases, leaving 13 bases between them. CDR3 nucleotides: TGCAGTGCTACTACGGGAGCAAACTACGAGCAGTACTTC. This encodes CSATTGANYEQYF.

This clonotype has just a few counts. V usage is TRBV13 and J usage is TRBJ2-4, with D perhaps being TRBD1 or TRBD2 (5 bases each). CDR1 and CDR2 (germline): PRHDT, FYEKMQ (reference sequence). The CDR3 is 15 residues long. Trimming cost V 5 bases and J 8 bases, with 19 bases left between them. The CDR3 protein is CASSRMGRVSDIQYF. The CDR3 coding sequence is TGTGCCAGCAGCCGGATGGGGCGGGTATCAGACATTCAGTACTTC. Complete variable domain (other parts from reference TRBV13 and TRBJ2-4): AAGVIQSPRHLIKEKRETATLKCYPIPRHDTVYWYQQGPGQDPQFLISFYEKMQSDKGSIPDRFSAQQFSDYHSELNMSSLELGDSALYFCASSRMGRVSDIQYFGAGTRLSVL.

J is TRBJ1-2 and V is TRBV10-3; a weak D match, TRBD1 (6 bases). The CDR3 contains 16 residues. CDR1 and CDR2 from the germline V gene are ENHRY and SYGVKD. Deletions cut 3 bases from V and 5 bases from J, with 19 bases between. In nucleotides, the CDR3 is TGTGCCATCAGTGACCCAAACCCGGACAGCGGGTATGGCTACACCTTC. It encodes CAISDPNPDSGYGYTF.

This clonotype was observed at least ten times. The gene calls are TRBV27 and TRBJ1-2, with D hard to call. This CDR3 contains 14 residues. V lost 0 bases and J lost 2, with 7 bases in between. Germline V CDR1 and CDR2: MNHEY, SMNVEV (reference sequence). The CDR3 DNA reads TGTGCCAGCAGTTTATCACCGTACAACTATGGCTACACCTTC. Its translation is CASSLSPYNYGYTF.

The chain combines TRBV6-5 with TRBJ1-2, with a possible D match to TRBD1 (6 bases). The ends were cut back, 1 base at V and 3 bases at J, with 15 bases in the middle. CDR1 and CDR2 (germline): MNHEY, SVGAGI. This CDR3 is 16 amino acids long. The CDR3 DNA reads TGTGCCAGCAGTTACTGGCCCCCAGGGGAGGACTATGGCTACACCTTC. Residues: CASSYWPPGEDYGYTF.

The genes are TRBV6-1 and TRBJ2-3, with D uncertain. This CDR3 spans 12 amino acids. V shed 1 base and J shed 5 bases, with 4 bases lying between them. Looked up from germline, CDR1 is MNHNS and CDR2 is SASEGT. The CDR3 DNA reads TGTGCCAGCAGTGAAGGGCTAGATACGCAGTATTTT. It encodes CASSEGLDTQYF.

Only a few counts were recorded for this clonotype. The chain recombines TRBV18 with TRBJ1-4, with D uncertain. The germline V and J ends were trimmed by 3 bases and 8 bases, with 7 bases remaining between them. The CDR3 loop spans 12 amino acids. Germline lookup yields CDR1 KGHSH and CDR2 LQKENI. In nucleotides, the CDR3 is TGTGCCAGCTCACCGTCGGAAGAAAAACTGTTTTTT. Its protein is CASSPSEEKLFF.

This clonotype was counted ten times or more. The chain employs TRBV25-1 and TRBJ2-5; D uncertain. The V end was cut by 1 base, the J end by 4 bases, with 7 bases between. The CDR3 is 13 amino acids. Germline CDR1 reads MGHDK; CDR2 reads SYGVNS. The CDR3 here is CASSEFVGETQYF. The CDR3 nucleotides read TGTGCCAGCAGTGAATTCGTCGGAGAGACCCAGTACTTC.